Sequencing of this T cell receptor (beta chain) was carried out in a study of shared clonotypes between healthy human individuals. Study-wide results and limits: The genetic and exposure-history diversity represented was limited by few donors.

About 90 million PBMCs per unsorted sample were used for genomic DNA. Notes on this clone: Its antigen is undetermined.

Ten immunoSEQ deep assay plates were used to sequence the DNA of unsorted PBMCs. Original processing notes: Junction-only sequences produced by ImmunoSEQ had no quality scores, so filtering differed. Libraries were prepared by immunoSEQ multiplex PCR; TCRdb keeps only in-frame clonotypes and omits some of them. The V and J calls and the clone size are those of that table, but D and trimming were determined from the DNA. The sample carries about 99,000 clones, about 45% recorded once. The V segment lost 5 bases and the J segment 5 bases; nucleotides outside the gene matches: 4. CDR3 size: 13 residues. Germline assignment: CDR1 GTSNPN and CDR2 SVGIG (reference sequence).

This chain links TRBV30 with TRBJ1-5; TRBD1 aligns across 9 bases. The TCR comes from a woman in her thirties or forties in good health. Some clones in this sample may be carry-over from other donors' samples. Material for sequencing was PBMCs. As DNA, the CDR3 is TGTGCCTGGGACGACAGGGGGGATCAGCCCCAGCATTTT. It codes for CAWDDRGDQPQHF.